The rows below give T cell receptor beta chains drawn from one sample of a study of monozygotic twins with cystic fibrosis. The method was immunoSEQ multiplex PCR; TCRdb's version includes in-frame clones alone and lacks a portion of them. The sample gives about 22,000 clones, 97% of which show up once; about 0.16% is in the top ten. Material: blood. The receptors originated from a girl aged 5-17 years with cystic fibrosis. CDR3s include the opening cysteine and the closing phenylalanine or tryptophan. D genes are given only for firm matches. Expanded clones are given a class, and other clones once, few, many or no size at all.

J	V	size	D	DNA	CDR3
TRBJ2-1	TRBV6-6	.	TRBD2	TGTGCCAGCGCAGAGGCGGGAGTTAGCTACAATGAGCAGTTCTTC	CASAEAGVSYNEQFF
TRBJ1-2	TRBV11-2	.	.	TGTGCCAGCAGCTTAGGGGAGAACTATGGCTACACCTTC	CASSLGENYGYTF
TRBJ1-1	TRBV4-1	.	.	TGCGCCAGCAGCCAAGCTCCGGTCTTGAACACTGAAGCTTTCTTT	CASSQAPVLNTEAFF
TRBJ1-4	TRBV5-4	.	TRBD1	TGTGCCAGCAGCCGAACGGGGGGCAGGGGGCCCGAAAAACTGTTTTTT	CASSRTGGRGPEKLFF
TRBJ2-5	TRBV5-6	.	.	TGTGCCAGCAGCTTAAGGAATCAAGAGACCCAGTACTTC	CASSLRNQETQYF
TRBJ2-7	TRBV5-6	.	.	TGTGCCAGCGGCCTACAGGGATCCTACGAGCAGTACTTC	CASGLQGSYEQYF
TRBJ2-1	TRBV5-6	.	.	TGTGCCAGCAGCTCCGGACAGAGACGGAGGCAATACAATGAGCAGTTCTTC	CASSSGQRRRQYNEQFF
TRBJ2-1	TRBV5-4	.	TRBD2	TGTGCCAGCAGCTTCTTCACTAGCGGGAGGGCCGGCGATGAGCAGTTCTTC	CASSFFTSGRAGDEQFF
TRBJ1-5	TRBV7-9	.	.	TGTGCCAGCAGCTTTTCTTCCAGCAATCAGCCCCAGCATTTT	CASSFSSSNQPQHF
TRBJ2-4	TRBV15	once	TRBD1	TGTGCCACCAGCGATACAGGGGGCAAAAACATTCAGTACTTC	CATSDTGGKNIQYF
TRBJ1-5	TRBV15	.	.	TGTGCCACCAGCAGAGGGAGAACAGTCGATCAGCCCCAGCATTTT	CATSRGRTVDQPQHF
TRBJ1-2	TRBV10-3	.	.	TGTGCCATCAGTGCGACTTCAGGGCTCAATAACTATGGCTACACCTTC	CAISATSGLNNYGYTF
TRBJ2-7	TRBV18	.	TRBD2	TGTGCCAGCTCACCTCCAGCGGGAGGGCCTTTGTACGAGCAGTACTTC	CASSPPAGGPLYEQYF
TRBJ1-2	TRBV7-9	.	.	TGTGCCAGCAGCTTAAACGAATACTATGGCTACACCTTC	CASSLNEYYGYTF
TRBJ2-7	TRBV10-3	.	TRBD2	TGTGCCATCAGTCTAAGGGGGACTAGCGGATACGAGCAGTACTTC	CAISLRGTSGYEQYF
TRBJ2-1	TRBV7-9	.	.	TGTGCCAGCAGCTTAAAGCACAATGAGCAGTTCTTC	CASSLKHNEQFF
TRBJ1-3	TRBV25-1	.	TRBD1	TGTGCCAGCACTGAAACAGGGGGCTCGCACACCATATATTTT	CASTETGGSHTIYF
TRBJ2-5	TRBV29-1	.	.	TGCAGCGTTGAAGATCGGACCCAAGAGACCCAGTACTTC	CSVEDRTQETQYF
TRBJ2-1	TRBV9	.	TRBD1	TGTGCCAGCAGCCCCCGGACAGGGAACAATGAGCAGTTCTTC	CASSPRTGNNEQFF
TRBJ2-7	TRBV25-1	.	.	TGTGCCAGCAGTGAATCCGGCGGGGAAGGCTACGAGCAGTACTTC	CASSESGGEGYEQYF
TRBJ1-2	TRBV30	.	TRBD1	TGTGCCTCCGCGACAGGGCAAAACTATGGCTACACCTTC	CASATGQNYGYTF
TRBJ1-4	TRBV28	.	.	TGTGCCAGCAGTTTGCTCCCGCCTTTAGTTCCGGGGGATAATGAAAAACTGTTTTTT	CASSLLPPLVPGDNEKLFF
TRBJ1-1	TRBV7-2	.	.	TGTGCCAGCAGCCCACGAGAGTATGGCGGAACTGAAGCTTTCTTT	CASSPREYGGTEAFF
TRBJ1-1	TRBV19	.	.	TGTGCCAGTAGTATCGTCTTTCAGAGACCCAACACTGAAGCTTTCTTT	CASSIVFQRPNTEAFF
TRBJ2-7	TRBV7-2	.	.	TGTGCCAGCAGCTTAGATCACGGCCCCTACGAGCAGTACTTC	CASSLDHGPYEQYF
TRBJ1-5	TRBV18	.	TRBD1	TGTGCCAGCTCACCACGGGCAGGGGGCGGATACCAGCCCCAGCATTTT	CASSPRAGGGYQPQHF
TRBJ2-1	TRBV15	.	TRBD2	TGTGCCACCAGCAGAGGGGTTTCGGCTAGCGGGAGCTATGAGCAGTTCTTC	CATSRGVSASGSYEQFF
TRBJ2-1	TRBV4-3	.	.	TGCGCCAGCAGCCAAGCTCGAGGCAATGAGCAGTTCTTC	CASSQARGNEQFF
TRBJ2-2	TRBV6-1	.	.	TGTGCCAGCAGAAAGGTCAGGGGAAAAGCCGGGGAGCTGTTTTTT	CASRKVRGKAGELFF
TRBJ1-1	TRBV7-8	.	.	TGTGCCAGCAGCTACAGGGCTAACACTGAAGCTTTCTTT	CASSYRANTEAFF
TRBJ2-1	TRBV14	.	.	TGTGCCAGCAGCCGGGTAGGGGGCTCCTACAATGAGCAGTTCTTC	CASSRVGGSYNEQFF
TRBJ1-5	TRBV19	.	TRBD1	TGTGCCAGTAGTCCCCTACAGGGGGTTCAGCCCCAGCATTTT	CASSPLQGVQPQHF
TRBJ1-1	TRBV6-5	once	.	TGTGCCAGCACCCCCGACCGATTGAACACTGAAGCTTTCTTT	CASTPDRLNTEAFF
TRBJ2-3	TRBV7-2	.	.	TGTGCCAGCAGCTTATCCGTAGCGGAGACAGATACGCAGTATTTT	CASSLSVAETDTQYF
TRBJ1-2	TRBV5-1	.	.	TGCGCCAGCAGCTTCCAAGTCCGCGAGGGCTACACCTTC	CASSFQVREGYTF
TRBJ1-2	TRBV30	.	.	TGTGCCTCCTTACTTCCAGGGGCGGACTATGGCTACACCTTC	CASLLPGADYGYTF
TRBJ2-1	TRBV10-2	.	TRBD2	TGCGCCAGCAGGGGACTAGCGGGAGTGTCCTACAATGAGCAGTTCTTC	CASRGLAGVSYNEQFF
TRBJ2-5	TRBV5-6	.	TRBD2	TGTGCCAGCAGCTCCCGGACTAGTTTGGAGACCCAGTACTTC	CASSSRTSLETQYF
TRBJ2-3	TRBV7-2	.	.	TGTGCCAGCAGCTTAACGGGGGCTGGAGATACGCAGTATTTT	CASSLTGAGDTQYF
TRBJ2-3	TRBV6-6	.	.	TGTGCCAGCACCTGGGGGGGACAACAGGCAGATACGCAGTATTTT	CASTWGGQQADTQYF